The next 2 T cell receptor beta chains were all read from a single sample in a study of control samples from healthy donors and cancer patients. TCRdb's table, derived via immunoSEQ multiplex PCR, lists solely in-frame clones and lacks some. The data show over 150,000 clones, 90% to 95% seen once. Sequencing was carried out using blood. The receptors stem from a woman aged 18-29 years in good health.

This chain joins TRBV29-1 and TRBJ2-3; TRBD2 agrees at 13 bases. The germline V gene has CDR1 SQVTM and CDR2 ANQGSEA. This CDR3 region has 16 residues. Unmatched junction bases numbered 9, after V lost 7 bases and J lost 2 bases. The CDR3 coding sequence is TGCAGCGCCCGCGGGACTAGCGGGGAGCTCACAGATACGCAGTATTTT. As protein: CSARGTSGELTDTQYF.

This chain connects TRBV5-1 to TRBJ2-7, with D perhaps TRBD1 or TRBD2 (5 bases each). Per the germline V gene, CDR1 is SGHRS and CDR2 is YFSETQ. Trimming pared 0 bases from V and 0 bases from J, leaving 10 bases between. The CDR3 is 15 amino acids. This chain's CDR3 is CASSLEGRSSYEQYF. In DNA form, the CDR3 reads TGCGCCAGCAGCTTGGAGGGGAGAAGCTCCTACGAGCAGTACTTC.